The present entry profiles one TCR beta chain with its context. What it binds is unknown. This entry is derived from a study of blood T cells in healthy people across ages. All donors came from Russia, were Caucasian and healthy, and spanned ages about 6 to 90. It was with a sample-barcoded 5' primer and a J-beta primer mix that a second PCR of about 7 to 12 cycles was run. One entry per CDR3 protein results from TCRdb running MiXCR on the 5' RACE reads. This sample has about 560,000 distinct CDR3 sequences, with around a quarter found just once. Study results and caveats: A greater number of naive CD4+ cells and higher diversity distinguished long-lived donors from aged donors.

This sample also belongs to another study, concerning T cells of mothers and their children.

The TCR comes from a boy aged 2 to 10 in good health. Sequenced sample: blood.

CDR3 bases: TGCGCCAGCAGCCAAGAAACCGGGCAGGCCGGGGAGACCCAGTACTTC. It encodes CASSQETGQAGETQYF. The V call is TRBV4-3, the J call TRBJ2-5; D remains unclear. Germline CDR1 and CDR2: LGHNA and YSLEER. V gave up 0 bases and J gave up 5 bases, with 16 bases separating them. The length of the CDR3 is 16 residues.